The clone carrying this TCR beta chain was counted ten times or more. What was amplified from RNA transcripts were TCR beta CDR3 regions. First-round RT-PCR of the TCR CDR3 relied on the HTBI primer set. Each CDR3 protein is one row after TCRdb ran MiXCR on the multiplex PCR reads. The sample lists roughly 420,000 distinct CDR3 sequences; roughly 13% were seen once. Participants, patients aged 18 to 65, had newly diagnosed hyperthyroidism with a duration under 2 months. Diagnosing involved the use of clinical symptoms, serum thyroxine and TRAb, thyroid ultrasound and orbital computed tomography. Cells are PBMCs isolated from about 10 ml of fresh blood. These data originate in a study of T cells in Graves' hyperthyroidism and ophthalmopathy. This receptor was identified in a woman younger than 35 with Graves' hyperthyroidism. Input material: blood.

CDR3 loop: CASSPDRGAEAFF. In DNA form, the CDR3 reads TGTGCCAGCTCACCGGACAGGGGGGCTGAAGCTTTCTTT. This chain uses TRBV18 with TRBJ1-1; 10 nucleotides align to TRBD1. This CDR3 contains 13 residues. Germline loops: CDR1 KGHSH, CDR2 LQKENI. V trimming: 3 bases; J trimming: 6 bases; junction bases outside the gene matches: 1.